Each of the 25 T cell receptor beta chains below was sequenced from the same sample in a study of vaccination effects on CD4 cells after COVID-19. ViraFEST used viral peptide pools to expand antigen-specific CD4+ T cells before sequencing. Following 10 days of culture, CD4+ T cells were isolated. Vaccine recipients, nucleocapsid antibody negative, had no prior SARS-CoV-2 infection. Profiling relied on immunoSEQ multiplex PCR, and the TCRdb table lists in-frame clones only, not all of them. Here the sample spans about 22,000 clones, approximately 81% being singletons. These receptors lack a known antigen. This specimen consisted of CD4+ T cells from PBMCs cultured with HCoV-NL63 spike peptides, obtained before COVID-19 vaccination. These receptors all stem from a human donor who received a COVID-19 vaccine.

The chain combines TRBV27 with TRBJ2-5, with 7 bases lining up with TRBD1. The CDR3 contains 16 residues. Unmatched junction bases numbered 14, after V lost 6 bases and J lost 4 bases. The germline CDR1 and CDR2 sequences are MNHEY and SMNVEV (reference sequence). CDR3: CASRLNRQGWVETQYF. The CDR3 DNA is TGTGCCAGCAGACTCAACCGACAGGGATGGGTAGAGACCCAGTACTTC.

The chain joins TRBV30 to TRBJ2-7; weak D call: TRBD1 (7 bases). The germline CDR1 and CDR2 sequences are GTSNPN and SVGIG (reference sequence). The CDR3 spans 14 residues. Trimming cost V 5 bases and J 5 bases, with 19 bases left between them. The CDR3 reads CAWSLQGGANEQYF. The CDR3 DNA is TGTGCCTGGTCACTCCAGGGGGGTGCCAACGAGCAGTACTTC.

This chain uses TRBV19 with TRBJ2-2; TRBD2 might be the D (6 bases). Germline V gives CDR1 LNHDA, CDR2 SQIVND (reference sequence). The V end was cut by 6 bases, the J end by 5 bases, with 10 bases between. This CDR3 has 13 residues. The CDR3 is CASRGGVTGELFF. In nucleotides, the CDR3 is TGTGCCAGTAGGGGCGGGGTAACCGGGGAGCTGTTTTTT.

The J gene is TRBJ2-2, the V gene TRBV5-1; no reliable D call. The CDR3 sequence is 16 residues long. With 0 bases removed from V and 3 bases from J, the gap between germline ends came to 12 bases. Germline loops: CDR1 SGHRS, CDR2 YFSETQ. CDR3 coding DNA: TGCGCCAGCAGCTTGGAGGCCCAAATTTACACCGGGGAGCTGTTTTTT. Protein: CASSLEAQIYTGELFF.

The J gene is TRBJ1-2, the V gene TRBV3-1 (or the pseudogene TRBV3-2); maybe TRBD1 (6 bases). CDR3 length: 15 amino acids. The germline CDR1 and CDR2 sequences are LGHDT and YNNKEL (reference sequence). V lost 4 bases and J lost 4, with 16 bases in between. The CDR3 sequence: CASSPWTENLYGYTF. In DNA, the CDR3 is TGTGCCAGCAGCCCGTGGACAGAGAATCTCTATGGCTACACCTTC.

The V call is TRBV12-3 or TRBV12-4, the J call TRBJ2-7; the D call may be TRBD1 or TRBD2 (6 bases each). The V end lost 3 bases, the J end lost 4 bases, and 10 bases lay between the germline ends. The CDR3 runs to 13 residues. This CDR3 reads CASSLEGGYEQYF. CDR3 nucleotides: TGTGCCAGCAGTTTGGAGGGGGGATACGAGCAGTACTTC.

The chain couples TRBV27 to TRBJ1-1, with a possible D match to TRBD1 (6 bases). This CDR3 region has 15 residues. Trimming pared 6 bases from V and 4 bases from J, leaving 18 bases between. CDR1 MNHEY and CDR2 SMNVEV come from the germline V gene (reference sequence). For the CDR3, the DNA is TGTGCCAGCAGGCCCTACCGGGACACGTCCACTGAAGCTTTCTTT. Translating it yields CASRPYRDTSTEAFF.

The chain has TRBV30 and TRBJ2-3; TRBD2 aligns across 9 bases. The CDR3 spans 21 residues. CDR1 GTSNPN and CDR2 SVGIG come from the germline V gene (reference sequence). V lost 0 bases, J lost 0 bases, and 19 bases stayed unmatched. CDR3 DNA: TGTGCCTGGAGTGTAATGCCCCCGGGGACTAGCCTGAGGGGTAGCACAGATACGCAGTATTTT. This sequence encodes CAWSVMPPGTSLRGSTDTQYF.

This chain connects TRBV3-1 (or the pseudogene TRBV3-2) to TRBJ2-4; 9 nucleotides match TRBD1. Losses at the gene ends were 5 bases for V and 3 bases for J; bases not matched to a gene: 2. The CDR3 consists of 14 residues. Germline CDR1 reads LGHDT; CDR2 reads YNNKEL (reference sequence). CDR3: CASSLTGGKNIQYF. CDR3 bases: TGTGCCAGCAGCTTGACAGGGGGCAAAAACATTCAGTACTTC.

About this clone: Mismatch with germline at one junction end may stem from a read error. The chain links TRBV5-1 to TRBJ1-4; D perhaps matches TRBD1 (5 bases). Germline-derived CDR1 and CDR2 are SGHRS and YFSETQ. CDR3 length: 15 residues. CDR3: CASRLGDVGGEKLFF. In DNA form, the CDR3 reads TGCGCCAGCAGATTGGGGGACGTGGGGGGTGAAAAACTGTTTTTT.

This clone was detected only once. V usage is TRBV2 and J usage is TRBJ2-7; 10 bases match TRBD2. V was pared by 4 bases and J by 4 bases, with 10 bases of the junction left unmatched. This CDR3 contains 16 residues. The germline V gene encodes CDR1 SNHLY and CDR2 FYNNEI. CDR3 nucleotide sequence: TGTGCCAGCAGTGTCTTACCGGGACTAGCGTTATACGAGCAGTACTTC. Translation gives CASSVLPGLALYEQYF.

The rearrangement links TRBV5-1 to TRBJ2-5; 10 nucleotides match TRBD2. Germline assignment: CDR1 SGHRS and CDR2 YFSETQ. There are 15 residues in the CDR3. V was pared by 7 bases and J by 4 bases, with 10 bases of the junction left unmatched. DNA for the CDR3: TGCGCCAGCCGCCGCCTAGCGGGGGAAGCAGAGACCCAGTACTTC. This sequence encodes CASRRLAGEAETQYF.

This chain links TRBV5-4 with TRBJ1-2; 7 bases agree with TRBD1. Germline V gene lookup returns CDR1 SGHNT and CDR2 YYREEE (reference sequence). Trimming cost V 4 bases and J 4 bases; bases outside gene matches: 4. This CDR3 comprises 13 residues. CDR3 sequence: CASSAGQAYGYTF. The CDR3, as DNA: TGTGCCAGCAGCGCAGGACAGGCCTATGGCTACACCTTC.

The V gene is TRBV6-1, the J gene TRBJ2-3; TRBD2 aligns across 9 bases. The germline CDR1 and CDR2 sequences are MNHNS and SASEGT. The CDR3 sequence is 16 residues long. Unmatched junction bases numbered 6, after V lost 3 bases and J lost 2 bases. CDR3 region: CASSDSSGTSTDTQYF. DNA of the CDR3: TGTGCCAGCAGTGATTCTAGCGGGACGTCCACAGATACGCAGTATTTT.

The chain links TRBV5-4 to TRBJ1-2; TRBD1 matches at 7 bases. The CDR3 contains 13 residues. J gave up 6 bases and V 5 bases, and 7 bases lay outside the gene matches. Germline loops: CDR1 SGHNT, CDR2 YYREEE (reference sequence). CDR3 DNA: TGTGCCAGCAGTCGGCAGGGGGACCATGGCTACACCTTC. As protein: CASSRQGDHGYTF. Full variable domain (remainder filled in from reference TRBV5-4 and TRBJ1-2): ETGVTQSPTHLIKTRGQQVTLRCSSQSGHNTVSWYQQALGQGPQFIFQYYREEENGRGNFPPRFSGLQFPNYSSELNVNALELDDSALYLCASSRQGDHGYTFGSGTRLTVV.

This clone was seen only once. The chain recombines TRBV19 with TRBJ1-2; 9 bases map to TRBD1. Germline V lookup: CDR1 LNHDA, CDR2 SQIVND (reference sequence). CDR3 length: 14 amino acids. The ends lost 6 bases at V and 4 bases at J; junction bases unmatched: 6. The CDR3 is CASRGTGFFYGYTF. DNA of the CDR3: TGTGCCAGTAGGGGGACAGGGTTTTTCTATGGCTACACCTTC.

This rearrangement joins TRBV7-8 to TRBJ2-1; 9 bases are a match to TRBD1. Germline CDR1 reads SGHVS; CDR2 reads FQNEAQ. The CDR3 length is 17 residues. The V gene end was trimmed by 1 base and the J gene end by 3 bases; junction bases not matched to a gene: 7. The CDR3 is CASSLGLQDRGYNEQFF. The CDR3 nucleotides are TGTGCCAGCAGCTTAGGTTTACAGGACAGGGGCTACAATGAGCAGTTCTTC.

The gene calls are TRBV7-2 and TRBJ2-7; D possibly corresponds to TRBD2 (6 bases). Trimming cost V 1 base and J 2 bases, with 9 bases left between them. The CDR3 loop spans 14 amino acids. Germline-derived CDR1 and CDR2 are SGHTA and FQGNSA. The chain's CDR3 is CASSLGGATYEQYF. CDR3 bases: TGTGCCAGCAGCTTAGGCGGGGCGACCTACGAGCAGTACTTC.

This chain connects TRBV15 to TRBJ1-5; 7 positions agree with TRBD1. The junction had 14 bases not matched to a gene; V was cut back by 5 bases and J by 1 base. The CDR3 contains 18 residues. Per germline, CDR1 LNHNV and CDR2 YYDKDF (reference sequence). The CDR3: CATSGRQGSIQSNQPQHF. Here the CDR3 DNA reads TGTGCCACCAGCGGTAGACAGGGCTCCATTCAAAGCAATCAGCCCCAGCATTTT.

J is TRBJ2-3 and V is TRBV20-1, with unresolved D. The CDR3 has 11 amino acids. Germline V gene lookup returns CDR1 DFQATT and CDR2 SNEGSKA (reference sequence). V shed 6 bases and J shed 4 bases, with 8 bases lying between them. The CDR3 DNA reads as TGCAGTGCAGCGATGGCAGATACGCAGTATTTT. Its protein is CSAAMADTQYF.

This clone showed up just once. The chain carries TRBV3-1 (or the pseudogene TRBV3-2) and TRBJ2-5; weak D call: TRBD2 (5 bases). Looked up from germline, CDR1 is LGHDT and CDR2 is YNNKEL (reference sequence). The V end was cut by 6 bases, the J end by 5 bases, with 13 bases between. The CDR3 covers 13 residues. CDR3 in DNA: TGTGCCAGCAGATTCGGACTGGGGGAGACCCAGTACTTC. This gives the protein CASRFGLGETQYF.

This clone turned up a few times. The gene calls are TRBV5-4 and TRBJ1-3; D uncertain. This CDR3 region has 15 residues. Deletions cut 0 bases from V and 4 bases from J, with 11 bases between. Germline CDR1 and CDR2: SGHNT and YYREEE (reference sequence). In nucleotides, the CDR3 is TGTGCCAGCAGCTTGGACCAATCGGGAGGAAACACCATATATTTT. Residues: CASSLDQSGGNTIYF. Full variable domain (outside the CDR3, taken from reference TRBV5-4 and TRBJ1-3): ETGVTQSPTHLIKTRGQQVTLRCSSQSGHNTVSWYQQALGQGPQFIFQYYREEENGRGNFPPRFSGLQFPNYSSELNVNALELDDSALYLCASSLDQSGGNTIYFGEGSWLTVV.

CDR3 region: CASRKGGTSGGSSYNEQFF. In DNA, the CDR3 is TGTGCCAGCAGAAAAGGGGGGACTAGCGGGGGTAGCTCCTACAATGAGCAGTTCTTC. The chain is built from TRBV4-2 and TRBJ2-1; 14 nucleotides match TRBD2. CDR1 and CDR2 (germline): LGHNA, YNFKEQ. The CDR3 runs to 19 residues. V was clipped by 6 bases and J by 0 bases; unmatched bases: 10.

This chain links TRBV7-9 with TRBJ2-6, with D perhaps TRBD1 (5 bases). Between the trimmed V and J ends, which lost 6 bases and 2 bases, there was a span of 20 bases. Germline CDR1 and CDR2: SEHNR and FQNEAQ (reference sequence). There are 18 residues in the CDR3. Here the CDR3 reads CASSALLGALTGANVLTF. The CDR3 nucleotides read TGTGCCAGCAGTGCACTTCTTGGGGCCCTAACTGGGGCCAACGTCCTGACTTTC.

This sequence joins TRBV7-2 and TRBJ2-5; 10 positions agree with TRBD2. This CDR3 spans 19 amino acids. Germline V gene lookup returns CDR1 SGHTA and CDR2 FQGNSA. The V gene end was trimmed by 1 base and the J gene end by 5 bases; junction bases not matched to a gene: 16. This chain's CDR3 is CASSLVPIVASGGAETQYF. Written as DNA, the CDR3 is TGTGCCAGCAGCTTAGTACCTATCGTTGCCAGCGGGGGGGCGGAGACCCAGTACTTC.